This TCR beta chain was documented in a study of blood T cell repertoires in COVID-19. Study context: COVID-19 samples collected from the United States, Italy and Spain covered acute and convalescent phases.

Measured with immunoSEQ multiplex PCR; TCRdb has only the in-frame clones, and not every one. The repertoire has fewer than 15,000 clones, just over 90% of them found once; the top ten carry 12% to 15%. V lost 6 bases to trimming and J lost 2 bases, with 19 bases between them. Germline CDR1 is SGDLS and CDR2 is YYNGEE. This CDR3 comprises 16 residues. Specimen: peripheral blood. This TCR derives from a human donor in a cohort sampled during active COVID-19. V is TRBV9 and J is TRBJ2-3; weak D call: TRBD2 (6 bases). The CDR3 spells CASTPSYGRATDTQYF. For the CDR3, the DNA is TGTGCCAGCACCCCATCATACGGGAGAGCCACAGATACGCAGTATTTT.